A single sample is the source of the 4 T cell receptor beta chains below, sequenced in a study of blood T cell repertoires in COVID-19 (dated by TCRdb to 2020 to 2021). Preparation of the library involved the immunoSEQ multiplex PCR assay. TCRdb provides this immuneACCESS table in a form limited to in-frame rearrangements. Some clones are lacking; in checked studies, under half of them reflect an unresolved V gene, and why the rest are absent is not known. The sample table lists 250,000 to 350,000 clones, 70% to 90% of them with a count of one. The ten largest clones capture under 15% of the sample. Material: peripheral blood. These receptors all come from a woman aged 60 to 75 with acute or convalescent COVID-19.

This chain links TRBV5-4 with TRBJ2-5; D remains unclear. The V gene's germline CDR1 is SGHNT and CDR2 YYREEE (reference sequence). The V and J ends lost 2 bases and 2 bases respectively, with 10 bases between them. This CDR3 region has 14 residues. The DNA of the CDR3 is TGTGCCAGCAGCTTCAGCGCTACACAAGAGACCCAGTACTTC. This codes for CASSFSATQETQYF.

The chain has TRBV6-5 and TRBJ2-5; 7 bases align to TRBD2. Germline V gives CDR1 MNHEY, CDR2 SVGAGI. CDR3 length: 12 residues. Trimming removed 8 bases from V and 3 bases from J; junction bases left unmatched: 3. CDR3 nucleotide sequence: TGTGCCAGCCGCGGGGGAAAAGAGACCCAGTACTTC. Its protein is CASRGGKETQYF.

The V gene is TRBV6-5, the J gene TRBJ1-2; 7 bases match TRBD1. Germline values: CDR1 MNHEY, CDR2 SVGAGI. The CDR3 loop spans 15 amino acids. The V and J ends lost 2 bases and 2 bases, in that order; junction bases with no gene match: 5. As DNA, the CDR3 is TGTGCCAGCAGTTACACAGGGACAGCAAACTATGGCTACACCTTC. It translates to CASSYTGTANYGYTF.

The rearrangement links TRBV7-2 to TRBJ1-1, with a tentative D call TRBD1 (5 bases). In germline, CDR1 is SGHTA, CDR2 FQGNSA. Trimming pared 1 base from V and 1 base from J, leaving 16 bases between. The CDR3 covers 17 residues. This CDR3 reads CASSLVNLGRPNTEAFF. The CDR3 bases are TGTGCCAGCAGCTTAGTAAATCTGGGGCGGCCGAACACTGAAGCTTTCTTT.